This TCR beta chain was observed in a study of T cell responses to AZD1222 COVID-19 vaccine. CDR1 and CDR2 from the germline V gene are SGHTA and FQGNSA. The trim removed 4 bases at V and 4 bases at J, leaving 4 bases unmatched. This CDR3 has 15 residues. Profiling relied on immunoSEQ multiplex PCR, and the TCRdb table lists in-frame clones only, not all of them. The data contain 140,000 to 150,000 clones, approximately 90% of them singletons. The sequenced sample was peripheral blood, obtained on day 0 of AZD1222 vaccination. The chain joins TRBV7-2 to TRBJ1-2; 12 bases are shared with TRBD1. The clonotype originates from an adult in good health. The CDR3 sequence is CASSSGQGAPYGYTF. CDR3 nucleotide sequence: TGTGCCAGCAGCTCGGGACAGGGGGCTCCCTATGGCTACACCTTC. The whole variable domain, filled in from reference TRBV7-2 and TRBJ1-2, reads GAGVSQSPSNKVTEKGKDVELRCDPISGHTALYWYRQSLGQGLEFLIYFQGNSAPDKSGLPSDRFSAERTGGSVSTLTIQRTQQEDSAVYLCASSSGQGAPYGYTFGSGTRLTVV.